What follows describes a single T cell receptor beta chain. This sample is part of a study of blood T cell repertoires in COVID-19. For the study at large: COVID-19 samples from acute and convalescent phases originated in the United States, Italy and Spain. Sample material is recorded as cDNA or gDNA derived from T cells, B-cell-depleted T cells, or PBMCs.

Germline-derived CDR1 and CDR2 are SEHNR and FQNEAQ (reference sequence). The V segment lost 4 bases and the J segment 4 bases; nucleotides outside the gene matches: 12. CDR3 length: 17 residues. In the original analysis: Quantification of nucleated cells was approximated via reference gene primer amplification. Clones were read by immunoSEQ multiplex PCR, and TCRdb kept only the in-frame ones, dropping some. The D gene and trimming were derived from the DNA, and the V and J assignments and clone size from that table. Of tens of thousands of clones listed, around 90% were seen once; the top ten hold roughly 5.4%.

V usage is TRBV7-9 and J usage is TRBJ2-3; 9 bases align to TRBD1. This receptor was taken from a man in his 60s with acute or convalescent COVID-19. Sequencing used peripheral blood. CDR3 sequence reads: CASSWGGRDRVSDTQYF. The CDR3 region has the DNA TGTGCCAGCAGCTGGGGAGGTCGGGACAGGGTTTCAGATACGCAGTATTTT.